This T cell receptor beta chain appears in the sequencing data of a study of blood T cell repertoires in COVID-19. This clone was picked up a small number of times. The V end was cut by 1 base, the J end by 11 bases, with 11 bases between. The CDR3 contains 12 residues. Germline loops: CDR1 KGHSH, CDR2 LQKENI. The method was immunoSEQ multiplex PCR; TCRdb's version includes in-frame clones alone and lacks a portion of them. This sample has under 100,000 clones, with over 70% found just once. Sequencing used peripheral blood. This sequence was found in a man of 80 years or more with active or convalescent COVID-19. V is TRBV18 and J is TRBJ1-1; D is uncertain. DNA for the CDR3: TGTGCCAGCTCACCACGTGGACTCGACGCTTTCTTT. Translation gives CASSPRGLDAFF.